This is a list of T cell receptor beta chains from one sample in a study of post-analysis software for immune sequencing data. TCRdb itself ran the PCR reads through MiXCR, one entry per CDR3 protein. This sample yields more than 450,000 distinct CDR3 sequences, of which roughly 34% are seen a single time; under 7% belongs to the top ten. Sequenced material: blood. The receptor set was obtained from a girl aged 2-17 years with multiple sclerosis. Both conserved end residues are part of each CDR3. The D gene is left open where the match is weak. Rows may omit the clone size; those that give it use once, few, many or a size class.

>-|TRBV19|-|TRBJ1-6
TGTGCCAGCCGAAACAGCCCAGGGACTTTGGGATCACCCCTCCACTTT
CASRNSPGTLGSPLHF
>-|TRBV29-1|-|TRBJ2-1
TGCAGCGTTGCACCGGGACTCAACTCCTACAATGAGCAGTTCTTC
CSVAPGLNSYNEQFF
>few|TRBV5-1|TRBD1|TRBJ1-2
TGCGCCAGCAGATGGAGGACAGGGCAGGACTATGGCTACACCTTC
CASRWRTGQDYGYTF
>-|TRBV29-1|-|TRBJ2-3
TGCAGCGGTTCGACTCGACAATTTGATACGCAGTATTTT
CSGSTRQFDTQYF
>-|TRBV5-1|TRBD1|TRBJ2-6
TGCGCCAGCAACGAGGGGACAGGAAGCTCTGGGGCCAACGTCCTGACTTTC
CASNEGTGSSGANVLTF
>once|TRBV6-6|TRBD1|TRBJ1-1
TGTGCCAGCGGAGGACAGGGGGGACAAGCTTTCTTT
CASGGQGGQAFF
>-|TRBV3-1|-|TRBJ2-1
TGTGCCAGCAGCCTCATCCGGGGTGAGCAGTTCTTC
CASSLIRGEQFF
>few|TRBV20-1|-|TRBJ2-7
TGCAGTGCTAGAATCCCTCCGCGCGAGCAGTACTTC
CSARIPPREQYF
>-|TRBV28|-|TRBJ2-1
TGTGCCAGCAGTCGCCCGGATGAGCAGTTCTTC
CASSRPDEQFF
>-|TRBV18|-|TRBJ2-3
TGTGCCAGCTCACTTGACAGAAACACAGATACGCAGTATTTT
CASSLDRNTDTQYF
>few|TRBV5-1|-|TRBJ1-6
TGCGCCAGCAGCTCCCCCCTGTATAATTCACCCCTCCACTTT
CASSSPLYNSPLHF
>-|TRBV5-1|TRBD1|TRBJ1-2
TGCGCCAGCAGCTTCCCCTCCTTGACAGGGGGTAAAGGCTACACCTTC
CASSFPSLTGGKGYTF
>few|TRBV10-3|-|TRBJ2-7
TGTGCCATCAGTGAGGGATCGACAGACACCTACGAGCAGTACTTC
CAISEGSTDTYEQYF
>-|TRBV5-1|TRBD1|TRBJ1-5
TGCGCCAGCCTAGGGGACAGGGGGCATAGCAATCAGCCCCAGCATTTT
CASLGDRGHSNQPQHF
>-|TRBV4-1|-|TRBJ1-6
TGCGCCAGCAGCCAAGTTTGGACTGACTCCTATAATTCACCCCTCCACTTT
CASSQVWTDSYNSPLHF
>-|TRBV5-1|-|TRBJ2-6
TGCGCCAGCAGCCACAGGGATGGCGGGGCCAACGTCCTGACTTTC
CASSHRDGGANVLTF
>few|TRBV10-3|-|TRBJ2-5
TGTGCCATCAGTCAGCCCCCCCAAGAGACCCAGTACTTC
CAISQPPQETQYF
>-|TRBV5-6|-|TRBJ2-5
TGTGCCAGCAGCCCGGAAGCAGGGTTCCGCGAGACCCAGTACTTC
CASSPEAGFRETQYF
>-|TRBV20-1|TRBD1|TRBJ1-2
TGCAGTGCTAGACGCGAGACAGGGAAGCTGTCGGATGGCTACACCTTC
CSARRETGKLSDGYTF
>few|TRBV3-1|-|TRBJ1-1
TGTGCCAGCAGCCAAGACCACCTGGCCACTGAAGCTTTCTTT
CASSQDHLATEAFF
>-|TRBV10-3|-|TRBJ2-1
TGTGCCATCAGCCCGGGGCAAAACAATGAGCAGTTCTTC
CAISPGQNNEQFF
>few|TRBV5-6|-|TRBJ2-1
TGTGCCAGCAGCCTATCGCGCGGGGAGACCTACAATGAGCAGTTCTTC
CASSLSRGETYNEQFF
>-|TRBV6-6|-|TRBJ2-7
TGTGCCAGTACTACCGTGGCAACTAACTACGAGCAGTACTTC
CASTTVATNYEQYF
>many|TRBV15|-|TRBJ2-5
TGTGCCACCAGCAGAGCAGCGGTGAGGGAGACCCAGTACTTC
CATSRAAVRETQYF
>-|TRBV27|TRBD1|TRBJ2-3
TGTGCCAGCAATCCAAGGCGGACAGGGAGCACAGATACGCAGTATTTT
CASNPRRTGSTDTQYF
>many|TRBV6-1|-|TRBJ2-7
TGTGCCAGCAGTGAAGCATGGGCCAGCTCCTACGAGCAGTACTTC
CASSEAWASSYEQYF
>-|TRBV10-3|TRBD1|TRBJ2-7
TGTGCCATCAGTGAAATCCCGGACAGGGGAGGGGACGAGCAGTACTTC
CAISEIPDRGGDEQYF
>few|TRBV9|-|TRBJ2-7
TGTGCCAGTAGCGCCTACGAGCAGTACTTC
CASSAYEQYF
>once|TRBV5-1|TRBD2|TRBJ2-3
TGCGCCAGCAGCTTTGGGACTAGCTTTGCAGATACGCAGTATTTT
CASSFGTSFADTQYF
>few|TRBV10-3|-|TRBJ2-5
TGTGCCATCAGTGAGAACAGCCGGACGCGGACCCAGTACTTC
CAISENSRTRTQYF
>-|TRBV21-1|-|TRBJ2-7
TGTGCCAGCACCTTAGCGGGGGCCTACGAGCAGTACTTC
CASTLAGAYEQYF
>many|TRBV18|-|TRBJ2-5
TGTGCCAGCAGTCCCTCACAAGAGACCCAGTACTTC
CASSPSQETQYF
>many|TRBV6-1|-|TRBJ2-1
TGTGCCAGCACCCCCGAGTCCGGCCGGCGGTCCTACAATGAGCAGTTCTTC
CASTPESGRRSYNEQFF
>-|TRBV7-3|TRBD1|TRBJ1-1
TGTGCCAGCAGCATGGACAGGGAGAACACTGAAGCTTTCTTT
CASSMDRENTEAFF
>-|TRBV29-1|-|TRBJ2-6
TGCAGCGTTGTCCGGGGGGCTGACGGGGCCAACGTCCTGACTTTC
CSVVRGADGANVLTF
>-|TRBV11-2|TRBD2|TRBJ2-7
TGTGCCAGCAGTCAGCTAGCGGGATTCTACAATGAGCAGTACTTC
CASSQLAGFYNEQYF
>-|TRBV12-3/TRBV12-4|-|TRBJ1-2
TGTGCCAGCAGTCTCTCAGGTGGGCTTTTCTACGGCTACACCTTC
CASSLSGGLFYGYTF
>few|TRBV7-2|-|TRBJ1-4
TGTGCCAGCAGCTTAGGGAGTGGTTATGAAAAACTGTTTTTT
CASSLGSGYEKLFF
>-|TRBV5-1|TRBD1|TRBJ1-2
TGCGCCAGCAGCTTGGTGACAGGGTATGGCTACACCTTC
CASSLVTGYGYTF
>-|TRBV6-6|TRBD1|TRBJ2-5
TGTGCCAGCACCAGTCCGGGACAGGGGGAGCAGTACTTC
CASTSPGQGEQYF
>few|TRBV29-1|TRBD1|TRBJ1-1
TGCAGCGTTGCGGGACAGGGATGGAGGAGCAACACTGAAGCTTTCTTT
CSVAGQGWRSNTEAFF
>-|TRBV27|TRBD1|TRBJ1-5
TGTGCCAGCAGATGGGGACAGGGAGGTTTTGGGATGAATCAGCCCCAGCATTTT
CASRWGQGGFGMNQPQHF
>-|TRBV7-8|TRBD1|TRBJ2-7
TGTGCCAGCAGCTCCCAGGACAGGATCCGCCACGAGCAGTACTTC
CASSSQDRIRHEQYF
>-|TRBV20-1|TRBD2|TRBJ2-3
TGCAGTGCTTTCCTTAGCGGGGGGCCCGTAGATACGCAGTATTTT
CSAFLSGGPVDTQYF
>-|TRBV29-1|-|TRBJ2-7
TGCAGCGTTGAATGGGGCGGGGACGAGCAGTACTTC
CSVEWGGDEQYF
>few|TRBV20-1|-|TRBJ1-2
TGCAGTGCTACCGGGTCCCAAAGGGGCTATGGCTACACCTTC
CSATGSQRGYGYTF